A single T cell receptor beta chain is shown here with its context. The data originate from a study of blood T cell repertoires in COVID-19. Generated by immunoSEQ multiplex PCR, the TCRdb table keeps only in-frame clones and is missing some. The sample records 120,000 or so clones, 85% to 90% being singletons. The junction had 7 bases not matched to a gene; V was cut back by 5 bases and J by 2 bases. This CDR3 is built from 15 residues. Germline assignment: CDR1 SGHNT and CDR2 YYREEE (reference sequence). The V call is TRBV5-4, the J call TRBJ2-7, with 10 bases matching TRBD2. The origin of this receptor is a woman between 45 and 65 years old with acute or convalescent COVID-19. The sequenced material came from peripheral blood. The CDR3 is CASSYLAGAPYEQYF. The CDR3 coding sequence is TGTGCCAGCAGTTACCTAGCGGGGGCCCCCTACGAGCAGTACTTC.